Below, 20 T cell receptor beta chains from the same sample are listed, as sequenced in a study of cytomegalovirus exposure and HLA in healthy donors. The protocol was immunoSEQ multiplex PCR, while the TCRdb copy is restricted to in-frame clones and leaves out a portion. The table has about 43,000 clones, about 94% seen once; the top ten hold 5% to 6%. What was sequenced was PBMCs. The receptor set was obtained from a man between 18 and 29 years old in good health and CMV-seronegative.

The V gene is TRBV5-4, the J gene TRBJ2-1; tentatively, D is TRBD1 (7 bases). V was pared by 0 bases and J by 2 bases, with 12 bases between. CDR3 length: 16 amino acids. CDR1 and CDR2 (germline): SGHNT, YYREEE (reference sequence). CDR3 in amino acids: CASSLGQGGPYNEQFF. In DNA form, the CDR3 reads TGTGCCAGCAGCTTGGGACAGGGAGGTCCCTACAATGAGCAGTTCTTC.

On this clone itself: Other DNA sequences in the sample encode the same CDR3. This chain links TRBV20-1 with TRBJ2-7; TRBD1 might be the D (6 bases). The CDR3 is 11 amino acids. Trimming cost V 0 bases and J 9 bases, with 9 bases left between them. Per germline, CDR1 DFQATT and CDR2 SNEGSKA (reference sequence). The CDR3 region has the DNA TGCAGTGCTAGAGATGGCAGGGGGCAGTACTTC. Translated, it gives CSARDGRGQYF.

The chain couples TRBV6-1 to TRBJ1-2; the D gene is possibly TRBD1 (6 bases). Trimming took 8 bases from V and 2 from J, leaving 15 bases between them. Germline loops: CDR1 MNHNS, CDR2 SASEGT. The CDR3 extends over 14 amino acids. The CDR3 loop is CASRFTGTNYGYTF. CDR3 DNA sequence: TGTGCCAGCCGATTTACAGGGACCAACTATGGCTACACCTTC.

V and J are TRBV7-6 and TRBJ2-1, with D possibly being TRBD1 (6 bases). The V gene lost 3 bases and the J gene lost 9 bases, with 9 bases spanning the gap. CDR1 is SGHVS, CDR2 FNYEAQ, per germline. This CDR3 has 12 amino acids. The CDR3 sequence: CASSFIGGEQFF. CDR3 DNA: TGTGCCAGCAGCTTTATAGGGGGTGAGCAGTTCTTC.

The chain carries TRBV6-1 and TRBJ2-3; weak D call: TRBD1 (6 bases). This CDR3 comprises 14 residues. Germline assignment: CDR1 MNHNS and CDR2 SASEGT. With 6 bases removed from V and 0 bases from J, the gap between germline ends came to 10 bases. As DNA, the CDR3 is TGTGCCAGCAGCGCCCAGGGGAGCACAGATACGCAGTATTTT. It yields the protein CASSAQGSTDTQYF.

This chain connects TRBV11-2 to TRBJ2-7; TRBD2 agrees at 9 bases. This CDR3 contains 15 residues. Germline V CDR1 and CDR2: SGHAT, FQNNGV. The J segment lost 0 bases and the V segment lost 8 bases, leaving 8 bases of the junction unmatched. CDR3 residues: CASSTRTSDSYEQYF. The CDR3 region has the DNA TGTGCCAGCTCGACCAGGACTAGCGACTCCTACGAGCAGTACTTC.

The rearrangement uses TRBV4-2 and TRBJ2-2; 9 bases are shared with TRBD2. J gave up 6 bases and V 3 bases, and 5 bases lay outside the gene matches. Germline V gene lookup returns CDR1 LGHNA and CDR2 YNFKEQ. The CDR3 totals 15 residues. The CDR3 DNA follows: TGTGCCAGCAGCCAGGGGACTAGCCCTCCCGGGGAGCTGTTTTTT. Translation gives CASSQGTSPPGELFF.

About this clone itself: The junction departs from germline at one end; a sequencing error may be responsible. The chain links TRBV28 to TRBJ2-6; D is perhaps TRBD1 (5 bases). Germline assignment: CDR1 MDHEN and CDR2 SYDVKM. CDR3 length: 15 amino acids. CDR3 in DNA: TGTGCCAGCACCCCCCCAGGGTCTGAGGCCAACGTCCTGACTTTC. This encodes CASTPPGSEANVLTF.

This sequence joins TRBV29-1 and TRBJ2-5; TRBD1 matches 7 bases. The CDR3 has 13 amino acids. The germline gives CDR1 SQVTM, CDR2 ANQGSEA. With V trimmed by 6 bases and J by 5 bases, 9 bases remained unmatched. The chain's CDR3 is CSVAATGSETQYF. DNA for the CDR3: TGCAGCGTGGCTGCGACAGGGTCTGAGACCCAGTACTTC. Complete variable domain (other parts from reference TRBV29-1 and TRBJ2-5): SAVISQKPSRDICQRGTSLTIQCQVDSQVTMMFWYRQQPGQSLTLIATANQGSEATYESGFVIDKFPISRPNLTFSTLTVSNMSPEDSSIYLCSVAATGSETQYFGPGTRLLVL.

The J gene is TRBJ1-1, the V gene TRBV5-1; perhaps TRBD1 as D (5 bases). Germline assignment: CDR1 SGHRS and CDR2 YFSETQ. Trimming removed 4 bases at V and 4 bases at J, with 14 bases between. This CDR3 is built from 14 residues. The CDR3 coding sequence is TGCGCCAGCAGCCCAAATACAGGCTCCACTGAAGCTTTCTTT. Translated: CASSPNTGSTEAFF.

The chain recombines TRBV10-2 with TRBJ2-1, with TRBD2 identical over 11 bases. The CDR3 loop spans 16 amino acids. V gave up 0 bases and J gave up 10 bases; unmatched junction bases: 8. The germline V gene encodes CDR1 WSHSY and CDR2 SAAADI. The CDR3 bases are TGCGCCAGCAGTGAGTCGGTTAGCGGGGGGGCGGGGGAGCAGTTCTTC. Its translation is CASSESVSGGAGEQFF.

V usage is TRBV9 and J usage is TRBJ1-2; maybe TRBD1 (6 bases). This CDR3 spans 15 amino acids. CDR1 and CDR2 (germline): SGDLS, YYNGEE. Deletions cut 0 bases from V and 3 bases from J, with 12 bases between. CDR3 in amino acids: CASSVGGQPDYGYTF. CDR3 sequence (DNA): TGTGCCAGCAGCGTAGGAGGACAGCCAGACTATGGCTACACCTTC.

V and J are TRBV11-2 and TRBJ1-1; D perhaps matches TRBD1 (6 bases). The V gene lost 5 bases and the J gene lost 0 bases, with 10 bases spanning the gap. This CDR3 comprises 14 residues. The V gene's germline CDR1 is SGHAT and CDR2 FQNNGV. CDR3 nucleotides: TGTGCCAGCAGCCAAGGACAGCTGAACACTGAAGCTTTCTTT. It is translated as CASSQGQLNTEAFF.

This clone is medium-sized in the sample. The genes are TRBV7-3 and TRBJ2-1; 12 bases align to TRBD2. Germline CDR1 is SGHTA and CDR2 is FQGTGA. This CDR3 is built from 15 residues. V was pared by 4 bases and J by 8 bases, with 6 bases of the junction left unmatched. Here the CDR3 DNA reads TGTGCCAGCAGCTCTCTAGCGGGGGGGCTGGATGAGCAGTTCTTC. This codes for CASSSLAGGLDEQFF.

The chain uses TRBV27 and TRBJ2-7, with TRBD2 as a possible D gene (6 bases). Germline CDR1 reads MNHEY; CDR2 reads SMNVEV (reference sequence). Trimming pared 5 bases from V and 4 bases from J, leaving 9 bases between. The CDR3 length is 12 residues. In DNA, the CDR3 is TGTGCCAGCAGTCCCGGAGGGTACGAGCAGTACTTC. Translated: CASSPGGYEQYF.

This clone is a singleton in its sample. This chain connects TRBV25-1 to TRBJ1-2; D may be TRBD1 (6 bases). The CDR3 has 15 residues. Germline V gene data show CDR1 as MGHDK and CDR2 as SYGVNS. The V gene lost 5 bases and the J gene lost 6 bases, with 19 bases spanning the gap. The CDR3 sequence: CASSITGWDTDGYTF. DNA for the CDR3: TGTGCCAGCAGTATCACCGGATGGGACACCGATGGCTACACCTTC.

This chain links TRBV5-1 with TRBJ2-1, with D perhaps TRBD1 (6 bases). The CDR3 totals 15 residues. V lost 6 bases, J lost 0 bases, and 13 bases lay in between. Germline V gene sequence: CDR1 SGHRS, CDR2 YFSETQ. The chain's CDR3 is CASTLQGISYNEQFF. The DNA of the CDR3 is TGCGCCAGCACCCTACAGGGAATCTCCTACAATGAGCAGTTCTTC.

The V call is TRBV14, the J call TRBJ2-3, with D hard to call. CDR1 is SGHDN, CDR2 FVKESK, per germline. V lost 8 bases and J lost 4, with 16 bases in between. CDR3 size: 14 residues. CDR3: CASSGLFHADTQYF. The CDR3 DNA sequence: TGTGCCAGCTCAGGTCTGTTTCACGCAGATACGCAGTATTTT.

The gene calls are TRBV10-3 and TRBJ2-1; 7 bases match TRBD2. The germline V gene has CDR1 ENHRY and CDR2 SYGVKD. The CDR3 extends over 14 amino acids. Trimming removed 3 bases from V and 7 bases from J; junction bases left unmatched: 6. DNA of the CDR3: TGTGCCATCAGTGAATTGCGGGAGAGGAATGAGCAGTTCTTC. Translated, it gives CAISELRERNEQFF.

The genes are TRBV19 and TRBJ1-5, with unresolved D. V lost 3 bases and J lost 1, with 16 bases in between. Germline-derived CDR1 and CDR2 are LNHDA and SQIVND (reference sequence). The CDR3 contains 17 residues. The DNA of the CDR3 is TGTGCCAGTAGTATTTTTGGAGGTTTTGGAAGCAATCAGCCCCAGCATTTT. Amino acids: CASSIFGGFGSNQPQHF.